This paragraph covers one TCR beta chain sequence. Its antigen remains unidentified. Profiling relied on immunoSEQ multiplex PCR, and the TCRdb table lists in-frame clones only, not all of them. The sample holds some 97,000 clones, roughly 89% seen once. Germline V gene data show CDR1 as LGHDT and CDR2 as YNNKEL (reference sequence). This CDR3 has 14 residues. The germline V and J ends were trimmed by 4 bases and 2 bases, with 11 bases remaining between them. This sample stems from a study of T cell responses to AZD1222 COVID-19 vaccine. Notes on the study in general: Among spike-specific TCRs, nearly half reportedly target unmutated variant regions.

This sample comprised peripheral blood, obtained on day 0 of AZD1222 vaccination. The chain links TRBV3-1 (or the pseudogene TRBV3-2) to TRBJ1-1; no clear D gene. The sequence came from an adult in good health. CDR3 nucleotide sequence: TGTGCCAGCAGCCCTCTAGGGAGTAACACTGAAGCTTTCTTT. This gives the protein CASSPLGSNTEAFF.